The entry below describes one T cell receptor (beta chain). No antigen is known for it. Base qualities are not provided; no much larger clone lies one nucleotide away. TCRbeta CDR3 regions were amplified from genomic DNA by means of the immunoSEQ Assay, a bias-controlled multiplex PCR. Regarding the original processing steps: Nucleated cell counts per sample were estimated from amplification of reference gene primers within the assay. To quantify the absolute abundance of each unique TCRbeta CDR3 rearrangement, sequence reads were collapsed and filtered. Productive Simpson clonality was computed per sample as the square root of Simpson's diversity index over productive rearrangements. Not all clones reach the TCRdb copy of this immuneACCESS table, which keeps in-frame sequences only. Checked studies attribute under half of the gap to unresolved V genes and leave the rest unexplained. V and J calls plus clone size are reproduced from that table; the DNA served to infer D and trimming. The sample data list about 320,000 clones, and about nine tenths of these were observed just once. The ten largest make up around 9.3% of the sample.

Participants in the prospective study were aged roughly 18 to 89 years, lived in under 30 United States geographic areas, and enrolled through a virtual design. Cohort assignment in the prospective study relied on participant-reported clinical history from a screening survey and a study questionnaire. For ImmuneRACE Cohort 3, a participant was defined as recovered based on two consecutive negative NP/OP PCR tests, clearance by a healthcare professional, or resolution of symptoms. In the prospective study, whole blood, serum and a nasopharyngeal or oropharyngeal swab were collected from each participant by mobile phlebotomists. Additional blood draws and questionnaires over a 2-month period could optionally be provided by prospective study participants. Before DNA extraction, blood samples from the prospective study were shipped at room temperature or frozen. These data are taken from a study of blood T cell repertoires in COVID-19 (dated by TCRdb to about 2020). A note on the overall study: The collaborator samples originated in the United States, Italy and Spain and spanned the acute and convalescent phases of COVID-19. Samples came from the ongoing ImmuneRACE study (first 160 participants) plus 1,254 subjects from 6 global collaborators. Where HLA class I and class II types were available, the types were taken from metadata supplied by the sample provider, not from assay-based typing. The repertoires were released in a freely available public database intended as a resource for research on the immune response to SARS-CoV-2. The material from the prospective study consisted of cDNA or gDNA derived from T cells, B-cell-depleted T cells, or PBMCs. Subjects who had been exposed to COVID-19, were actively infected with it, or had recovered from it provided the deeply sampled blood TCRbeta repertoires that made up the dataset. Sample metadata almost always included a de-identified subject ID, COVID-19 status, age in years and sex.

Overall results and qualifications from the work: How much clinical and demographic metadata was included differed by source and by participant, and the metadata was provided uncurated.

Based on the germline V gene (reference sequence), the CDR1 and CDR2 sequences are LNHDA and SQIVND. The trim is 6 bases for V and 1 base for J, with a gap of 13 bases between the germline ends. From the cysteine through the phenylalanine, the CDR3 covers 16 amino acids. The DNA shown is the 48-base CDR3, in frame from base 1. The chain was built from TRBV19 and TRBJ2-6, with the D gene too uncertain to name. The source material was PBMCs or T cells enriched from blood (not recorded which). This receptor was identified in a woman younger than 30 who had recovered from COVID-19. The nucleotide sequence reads TGTGCCAGTAGCCGCGCTCACCTTTCTGGGGCCAACGTCCTGACTTTC. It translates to CASSRAHLSGANVLTF.